Listed below are T cell receptor beta chains from one sample, sequenced in a study of blood T cell repertoires in COVID-19. Repertoires were generated with immunoSEQ multiplex PCR, while TCRdb's copy carries only in-frame clones and drops some. Seen here are under 300,000 clones, roughly 88% observed once, and the top ten hold 2% to 2.5%. The specimen was peripheral blood. The receptor source for this set is a woman aged 40-49 years who had recovered from COVID-19. Both conserved end residues are part of each CDR3. The order of the fields is D gene, clone size, V gene, J gene, CDR3 protein, CDR3 DNA. D genes are given only for firm matches. Clone size is shown for a subset of rows, as once, few, many or a class of expanded clone.

>.|.|TRBV3-1/TRBV3-2|TRBJ2-3
CASSRLVSSDTQYF
TGTGCCAGCAGCCGTCTCGTTTCCTCAGATACGCAGTATTTT
>.|.|TRBV7-9|TRBJ2-7
CASSLPQEGYEQYF
TGTGCCAGCAGCTTACCCCAAGAGGGCTACGAGCAGTACTTC
>.|.|TRBV5-1|TRBJ2-2
CASSLVQGDTGELFF
TGCGCCAGCAGCTTGGTACAGGGAGACACCGGGGAGCTGTTTTTT
>.|.|TRBV7-6|TRBJ1-6
CASSSGSPYNSPLHF
TGTGCCAGCAGCTCCGGGAGTCCCTATAATTCACCCCTCCACTTT
>TRBD1|.|TRBV7-2|TRBJ2-7
CASSSPWDSAVYEQYF
TGTGCCAGCAGCTCCCCCTGGGACAGCGCCGTTTACGAGCAGTACTTC
>TRBD1|once|TRBV6-1|TRBJ2-2
CASSGRTGNEGAGELFF
TGTGCCAGCAGTGGGAGGACAGGGAATGAAGGGGCCGGGGAGCTGTTTTTT
>TRBD1|.|TRBV24-1|TRBJ2-3
CATSDPSGTGTDTQYF
TGTGCCACCAGTGATCCCTCCGGGACAGGCACAGATACGCAGTATTTT
>TRBD2|few|TRBV20-1|TRBJ2-1
CSASLLAGGRSYNEQFF
TGCAGTGCTAGTCTACTAGCGGGAGGGCGCTCCTACAATGAGCAGTTCTTC
>TRBD1|once|TRBV5-4|TRBJ1-2
CASSLRQGSNYGYTF
TGTGCCAGCAGCCTCCGACAGGGCAGTAACTATGGCTACACCTTC
>TRBD1|once|TRBV6-5|TRBJ2-7
CASSYRGQGGFYEQYF
TGTGCCAGCAGTTACCGAGGACAGGGGGGTTTCTACGAGCAGTACTTC
>TRBD1|.|TRBV7-8|TRBJ1-5
CASSLVAAGGSNQPQHF
TGTGCCAGCAGCTTAGTAGCGGCAGGGGGAAGCAATCAGCCCCAGCATTTT
>.|.|TRBV21-1|TRBJ1-3
CASSKGQAESGNTIYF
TGTGCCAGCAGCAAAGGACAGGCGGAGAGTGGAAACACCATATATTTT
>TRBD1|.|TRBV6-5|TRBJ2-7
CASRPGQTITYEQYF
TGTGCCAGCAGACCGGGACAGACCATCACCTACGAGCAGTACTTC
>.|.|TRBV6-2/TRBV6-3|TRBJ1-5
CASSPQGSNQPQHF
TGTGCCAGCAGCCCCCAGGGTAGCAATCAGCCCCAGCATTTT
>.|.|TRBV6-5|TRBJ1-4
CASSYSGRFNEKLFF
TGTGCCAGCAGTTACTCAGGCAGGTTTAATGAAAAACTGTTTTTT
>.|.|TRBV28|TRBJ1-4
CASTKGVIDEKLFF
TGTGCCAGCACAAAAGGGGTGATCGATGAAAAACTGTTTTTT